This T cell receptor beta chain was identified in a study of technical replicates of blood from a few donors listed by TCRdb under 2017. This clone was counted only a few times. What antigen it recognizes has not been identified. No much larger clone is present one base from it, and per-base qualities are unavailable. Counted from cysteine to phenylalanine, this CDR3 has 12 amino acids. Only the CDR3 portion is preserved as DNA: 36 bases, with reading frame beginning at the first base. Per the germline V gene (reference sequence), GTSNPN is the CDR1 and SVGIG is the CDR2. Germline trimming amounts to 7 bases on V and 1 base on J, with 3 as the count of junction bases outside the gene matches. Libraries came from the immunoSEQ multiplex PCR assay. Here the immuneACCESS table is served through TCRdb, limited to in-frame sequences with V and J called. Missing clones are a known gap in these copies; in checked studies unresolved V genes cover under half, and the rest lacks a known reason. Counted in this sample were tens of thousands of clones; roughly 92% of them appeared once. In total, the top ten clones hold approximately 0.37% of the sample.

The chain is encoded by TRBV30 joined to TRBJ1-1, with 7 bases aligning to TRBD1. The TCR comes from a human donor in good health. The sequenced sample was T cells isolated from PBMCs. CDR3 loop: CAYGQANTEAFF. The DNA sequence is given as TGTGCCTACGGACAGGCGAACACTGAAGCTTTCTTT.